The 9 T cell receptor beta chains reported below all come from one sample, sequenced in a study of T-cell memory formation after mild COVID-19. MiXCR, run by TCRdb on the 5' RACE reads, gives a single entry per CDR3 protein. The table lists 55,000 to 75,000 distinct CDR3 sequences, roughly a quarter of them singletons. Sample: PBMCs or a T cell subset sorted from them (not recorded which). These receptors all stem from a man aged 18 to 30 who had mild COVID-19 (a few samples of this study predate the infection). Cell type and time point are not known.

The CDR3 here is CASSQTTSGGSYNEQFF. The CDR3 nucleotides read TGTGCCAGCAGCCAGACGACTAGCGGGGGCTCCTACAATGAGCAGTTCTTC. V usage is TRBV11-2 and J usage is TRBJ2-1, with 12 nucleotides matching TRBD2. J gave up 0 bases and V 5 bases, and 5 bases lay outside the gene matches. Germline V gene lookup returns CDR1 SGHAT and CDR2 FQNNGV. The CDR3 runs to 17 residues.

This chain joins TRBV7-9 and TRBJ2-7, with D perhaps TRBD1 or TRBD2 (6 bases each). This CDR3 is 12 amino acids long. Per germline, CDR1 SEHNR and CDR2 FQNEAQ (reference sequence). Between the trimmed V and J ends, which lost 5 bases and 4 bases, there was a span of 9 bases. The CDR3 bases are TGTGCCAGCAGCGAGGGGGGATACGAGCAGTACGTC. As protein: CASSEGGYEQYV.

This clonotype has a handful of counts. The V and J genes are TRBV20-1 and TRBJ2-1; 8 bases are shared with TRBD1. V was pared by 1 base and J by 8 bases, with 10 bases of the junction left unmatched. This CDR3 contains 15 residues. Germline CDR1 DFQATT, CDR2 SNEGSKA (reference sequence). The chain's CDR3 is CSARVVTGVFYEQFF. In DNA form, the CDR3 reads TGCAGTGCTAGAGTCGTGACAGGGGTGTTCTATGAGCAGTTCTTC.

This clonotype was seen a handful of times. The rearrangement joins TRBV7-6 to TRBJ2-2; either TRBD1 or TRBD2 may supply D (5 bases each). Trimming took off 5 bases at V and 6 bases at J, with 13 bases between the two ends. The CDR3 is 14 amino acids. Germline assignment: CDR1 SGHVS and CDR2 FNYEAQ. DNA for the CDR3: TGTGCCAGCAGCCCCGGGGCGGGCGCCGGGGAGCTGTTTTTT. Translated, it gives CASSPGAGAGELFF.

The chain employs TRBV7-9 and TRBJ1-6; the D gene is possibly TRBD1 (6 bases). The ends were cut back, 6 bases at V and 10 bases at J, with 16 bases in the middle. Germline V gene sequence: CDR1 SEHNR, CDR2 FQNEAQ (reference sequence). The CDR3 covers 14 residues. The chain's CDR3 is CASRTDRIESPLHF. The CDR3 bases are TGTGCCAGCAGGACAGACAGGATAGAGTCACCCCTCCACTTT.

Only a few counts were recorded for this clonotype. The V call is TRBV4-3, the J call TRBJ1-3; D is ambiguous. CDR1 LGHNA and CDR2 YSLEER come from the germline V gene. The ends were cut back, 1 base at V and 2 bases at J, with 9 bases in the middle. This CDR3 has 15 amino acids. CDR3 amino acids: CASSQARTAGNTIYF. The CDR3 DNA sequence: TGCGCCAGCAGCCAAGCGCGGACGGCTGGAAACACCATATATTTT.

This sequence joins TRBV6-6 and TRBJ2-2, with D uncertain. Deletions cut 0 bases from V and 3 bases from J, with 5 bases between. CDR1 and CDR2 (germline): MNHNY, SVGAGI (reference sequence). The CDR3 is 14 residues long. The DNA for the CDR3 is TGTGCCAGCAGTTACTCGGCGGACACCGGGGAGCTGTTTTTT. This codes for CASSYSADTGELFF.

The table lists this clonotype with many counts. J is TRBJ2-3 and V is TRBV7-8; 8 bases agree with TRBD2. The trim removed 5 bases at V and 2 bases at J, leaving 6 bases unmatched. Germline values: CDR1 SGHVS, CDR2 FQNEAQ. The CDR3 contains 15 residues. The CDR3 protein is CASSPGLANTDTQYF. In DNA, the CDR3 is TGTGCCAGCAGCCCCGGACTAGCTAACACAGATACGCAGTATTTT.

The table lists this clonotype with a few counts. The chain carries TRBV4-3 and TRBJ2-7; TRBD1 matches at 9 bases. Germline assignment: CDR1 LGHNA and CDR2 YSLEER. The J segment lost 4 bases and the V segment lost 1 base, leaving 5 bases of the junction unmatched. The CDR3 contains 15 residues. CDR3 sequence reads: CASSQVWDRDYEQYF. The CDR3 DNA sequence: TGCGCCAGCAGCCAAGTGTGGGACAGGGATTACGAGCAGTACTTC.